Listed below are T cell receptor beta chains from one sample, sequenced in a study of T cell responses to AZD1222 COVID-19 vaccine. Some clones are missing from TCRdb's copy, which holds only in-frame ones; the method was immunoSEQ multiplex PCR. The sample holds 130,000 or so clones, around 92% seen once. The sequences come from peripheral blood, collected on day 0 of AZD1222 vaccination. The receptors originated from an adult in good health. The CDR3 runs from the conserved cysteine through the conserved F or W. D genes are given only for firm matches. Rows may omit the clone size; those that give it use once, few, many or a size class.

size	D	J	V	CDR3	DNA
.	.	TRBJ2-1	TRBV19	CASSEGISRGVNEQFF	TGTGCCAGTAGCGAGGGGATCAGCAGGGGGGTCAATGAGCAGTTCTTC
.	.	TRBJ2-1	TRBV7-3	CASSLSSSGNEQFF	TGTGCCAGCAGCTTATCATCGAGCGGCAATGAGCAGTTCTTC
.	.	TRBJ2-7	TRBV28	CASGREITYEQYF	TGTGCCAGCGGGAGAGAAATTACCTACGAGCAGTACTTC
.	.	TRBJ1-4	TRBV14	CASSQDGGTTIEKLFF	TGTGCCAGCAGCCAAGACGGGGGCACGACGATTGAAAAACTGTTTTTT
.	TRBD1	TRBJ2-2	TRBV5-4	CASSAWTGSNTGELFF	TGTGCCAGCAGCGCCTGGACAGGATCGAACACCGGGGAGCTGTTTTTT
few	TRBD1	TRBJ2-3	TRBV27	CASSGGTGMADTQYF	TGTGCCAGCAGTGGAGGGACAGGAATGGCAGATACGCAGTATTTT
.	TRBD1	TRBJ2-6	TRBV7-9	CASSPTGKSSGANVLTF	TGTGCCAGCAGCCCGACAGGGAAAAGCTCTGGGGCCAACGTCCTGACTTTC
.	.	TRBJ1-1	TRBV4-1	CASRGVRVNTEAFF	TGCGCCAGCAGGGGAGTCAGGGTTAACACTGAAGCTTTCTTT
.	.	TRBJ1-5	TRBV28	CASSYPGSQEVAQHF	TGTGCCAGCAGTTACCCGGGATCCCAAGAAGTAGCCCAGCATTTT
few	TRBD2	TRBJ2-2	TRBV5-1	CASSLARPSGTGELFF	TGCGCCAGCAGCTTGGCCCGTCCTAGCGGAACCGGGGAGCTGTTTTTT
.	TRBD1	TRBJ2-7	TRBV7-8	CASSQRPQGYRNEQYF	TGTGCCAGCAGCCAACGCCCACAGGGGTACAGGAACGAGCAGTACTTC
once	TRBD1	TRBJ1-2	TRBV4-2	CASSQGDRIGDGYTF	TGTGCCAGCAGCCAAGGGGACAGGATTGGGGATGGCTACACCTTC
.	TRBD2	TRBJ2-1	TRBV19	CASSIGLAGTNEQFF	TGTGCCAGTAGTATAGGACTAGCGGGAACCAATGAGCAGTTCTTC
.	.	TRBJ2-1	TRBV18	CASSPPSPGADNEQFF	TGTGCCAGCTCACCACCGAGTCCGGGGGCGGACAATGAGCAGTTCTTC
.	.	TRBJ2-6	TRBV18	CASSKRGEAGANVLTF	TGTGCCAGCTCCAAACGCGGCGAGGCCGGGGCCAACGTCCTGACTTTC
.	.	TRBJ1-2	TRBV18	CASSSLGGYTF	TGTGCCAGCTCGTCCCTAGGGGGCTACACCTTC
.	.	TRBJ2-3	TRBV28	CASSKQGIDTQYF	TGTGCCAGCAGTAAACAGGGTATCGATACGCAGTATTTT
.	.	TRBJ2-7	TRBV10-3	CAIKWGTAEGEQYF	TGTGCCATCAAATGGGGAACCGCCGAGGGCGAGCAGTACTTC
.	TRBD1	TRBJ1-2	TRBV28	CASSPPGQGGYGYTF	TGTGCCAGCAGTCCGCCGGGACAGGGAGGCTATGGCTACACCTTC
.	.	TRBJ2-1	TRBV4-1	CASSQAPYQSSGPPYNEQFF	TGCGCCAGCAGCCAAGCTCCCTACCAAAGTAGCGGTCCTCCCTACAATGAGCAGTTCTTC
.	TRBD2	TRBJ2-2	TRBV27	CASSLSSGSGTGELFF	TGTGCCAGCAGTCTTAGTAGCGGGAGCGGAACCGGGGAGCTGTTTTTT
.	TRBD2	TRBJ2-7	TRBV12-5	CASGLAGNSGQYF	TGTGCTAGTGGGCTAGCGGGTAACTCCGGGCAGTACTTC
.	.	TRBJ1-6	TRBV27	CASAGSTHSPLHF	TGTGCCAGCGCAGGGTCCACTCATTCACCCCTCCACTTT
.	.	TRBJ2-7	TRBV10-3	CAISDLDSYEQYF	TGTGCCATCAGTGATCTCGATTCCTACGAGCAGTACTTC
.	.	TRBJ1-4	TRBV28	CASRRTSDTSEKLFF	TGTGCCAGCAGACGGACCTCGGACACCAGCGAAAAACTGTTTTTT
.	.	TRBJ1-1	TRBV7-3	CASSSNMNTEAFF	TGTGCCAGCAGTTCGAACATGAACACTGAAGCTTTCTTT
.	TRBD2	TRBJ2-1	TRBV11-2	CASSLWLAAHEQFF	TGTGCCAGCAGCTTATGGCTAGCGGCCCATGAGCAGTTCTTC